There are many counts of the clone carrying this T cell receptor (beta chain). Its antigen is still unknown. Uncontrolled infection, other autoimmune disease, pregnancy or lactation led to exclusion. Blood dates from first hyperthyroidism diagnosis, before any ophthalmopathy symptoms. Regions amplified from RNA transcripts were the TCR beta CDR3 regions. HTBI primers were employed in a first-round RT-PCR of the TCR CDR3. One entry per CDR3 protein results from TCRdb running MiXCR on the multiplex PCR reads. This table has under 750,000 distinct CDR3 sequences, 18% appearing once. Per the germline V gene, CDR1 is SGHTA and CDR2 is FQGTGA. CDR3 length: 15 residues. With 1 base clipped from V and 4 bases from J, the junction kept 5 bases outside the gene matches. This entry belongs to a study of T cells in Graves' hyperthyroidism and ophthalmopathy. The study's findings and limits: Prediction of ophthalmopathy progression came a median about 6 months pre-onset.

V is TRBV7-3 and J is TRBJ2-3, with 7 bases aligning to TRBD2. Sequences were obtained from blood. The receptor was isolated from a woman in her 50s with Graves' hyperthyroidism that later progressed to Graves' ophthalmopathy. The CDR3 sequence: CASSLRLAGADTQYF. CDR3 coding DNA: TGTGCCAGCAGCTTAAGACTAGCCGGTGCAGATACGCAGTATTTT.